The 2 T cell receptor beta chains listed next were all sequenced from one sample in a study of blood T cell repertoires in COVID-19. Assay: immunoSEQ multiplex PCR; the TCRdb copy retains only in-frame clones and omits some. The repertoire includes some 150,000 clones, about 80% of them detected once, and about 3% sits in the top ten. Sequenced sample: peripheral blood. These receptor sequences come from a woman older than 75 with acute or convalescent COVID-19.

V usage is TRBV25-1 and J usage is TRBJ2-5, with TRBD2 as a possible D gene (6 bases). CDR1 is MGHDK, CDR2 SYGVNS, per germline. Trimming shortened V by 4 bases and J by 4 bases, and 16 bases separated the two germline ends. The CDR3 spans 15 residues. This CDR3 is CASSGGVGVGETQYF. The CDR3 coding sequence is TGTGCCAGCAGTGGCGGGGTAGGGGTCGGAGAGACCCAGTACTTC. The entire variable domain, with the rest obtained from reference TRBV25-1 and TRBJ2-5, is as follows: EADIYQTPRYLVIGTGKKITLECSQTMGHDKMYWYQQDPGMELHLIHYSYGVNSTEKGDLSSESTVSRIRTEHFPLTLESARPSHTSQYLCASSGGVGVGETQYFGPGTRLLVL.

V gene TRBV10-3 combines with J gene TRBJ1-1; 9 bases line up with TRBD1. Germline V gene sequence: CDR1 ENHRY, CDR2 SYGVKD. After removal of 5 bases from V and 0 bases from J, the junction contained 13 bases not matched to a gene. The CDR3 is 18 amino acids. In nucleotides, the CDR3 is TGTGCCATCAGTCCCACCGGACAGGGGAGCGGGATGAACACTGAAGCTTTCTTT. Protein sequence: CAISPTGQGSGMNTEAFF.